A selection of T cell receptor beta chains follows, all from one sample in a study of blood T cells in healthy people across ages. Each CDR3 protein is one row after TCRdb ran MiXCR on the 5' RACE reads. The table has more than 1.4 million distinct CDR3 sequences, approximately 40% seen once. The sequenced material came from blood. The source of these receptors is a woman in her late teens or twenties in good health. Both conserved end residues are part of each CDR3. D genes are given only for firm matches. Size is omitted from some rows. Given values are once, few, many or a class for expanded clones.

clone size	J gene	CDR3 length	V gene	D gene	CDR3 DNA	CDR3 protein
-	TRBJ2-7	14	TRBV5-1	TRBD2	TGCGCCAGCAGCGAGCGGGATTACTCCTACGAGCAGTACTTC	CASSERDYSYEQYF
few	TRBJ2-1	14	TRBV24-1	TRBD2	TGTGCCACCTCTAGGGCTAGCGGGACCGGGGAGCAGTTCTTC	CATSRASGTGEQFF
few	TRBJ2-7	16	TRBV12-3/TRBV12-4	TRBD2	TGTGCCAGCAGTTTCCGGACTAGCGGGAGAGTCGATGAGCAGTACTTC	CASSFRTSGRVDEQYF
-	TRBJ1-1	15	TRBV12-3/TRBV12-4	-	TGTGCCAGCAGTTTAATGACCGAGTTGAACACTGAAGCTTTCTTT	CASSLMTELNTEAFF
few	TRBJ2-7	12	TRBV2	TRBD1	TGTGCCAGCAGCGGGACAGGAGGCGAGCAGTACTTC	CASSGTGGEQYF
few	TRBJ2-1	17	TRBV4-1	TRBD2	TGCGCCAGCAGCCAAGATACTAGCGGGGGCCTCTACAATGAGCAGTTCTTC	CASSQDTSGGLYNEQFF
-	TRBJ2-7	13	TRBV5-6	-	TGTGCCAGCAGGGACGCCTCCTACAATGAGCAGTACTTC	CASRDASYNEQYF
-	TRBJ2-5	15	TRBV20-1	TRBD2	TGCAGTGCTAGAGATACGGGAGGGCGTCAAGAGACCCAGTACTTC	CSARDTGGRQETQYF
-	TRBJ2-1	16	TRBV4-1	TRBD2	TGCGCCAGCAGCCACCAACTAGCGGGGGCCTACAATGAGCAGTTCTTC	CASSHQLAGAYNEQFF
-	TRBJ1-5	14	TRBV3-1	-	TGTGCCAGCAGCCAAGATCTAACGCGGGAGCCCCAGCATTTT	CASSQDLTREPQHF
-	TRBJ2-7	17	TRBV3-1	-	TGTGCCAGCAGCCAAGTTAGCCGGGGGCCCTTCTTTTACGAGCAGTACTTC	CASSQVSRGPFFYEQYF
-	TRBJ2-5	16	TRBV4-1	TRBD2	TGCGCCAGCAGCCAAGAAGTTGCGGGAGGGCTGGAGACCCAGTACTTC	CASSQEVAGGLETQYF
-	TRBJ2-5	15	TRBV7-2	TRBD2	TGTGCCAGCAGCCTTCGGGGACTAGCCGGAGAGACCCAGTACTTC	CASSLRGLAGETQYF
few	TRBJ2-1	18	TRBV20-1	TRBD2	TGCAGTGCTAGAGATTGGGGACTAGCGGGAGACCCCTACAATGAGCAGTTCTTC	CSARDWGLAGDPYNEQFF
-	TRBJ2-4	18	TRBV21-1	-	TGTGCCAGCAGCTTTAGGCCAGGGTTGGCCCTAGCCAAAAACATTCAGTACTTC	CASSFRPGLALAKNIQYF
few	TRBJ1-1	13	TRBV20-1	-	TGCAGTGCTGGAGGGATGGCCTACACTGAAGCTTTCTTT	CSAGGMAYTEAFF
-	TRBJ1-2	16	TRBV20-1	-	TGCAGTGCTAGAGGCCCGAGTGTGTCAGGAAACTATGGCTACACCTTC	CSARGPSVSGNYGYTF
few	TRBJ2-1	13	TRBV6-1	-	TGTGCCACTCCCCGGACAGAAAACAATGAGCAGTTCTTC	CATPRTENNEQFF
-	TRBJ2-7	14	TRBV4-1	-	TGCGCCAGCAGCCAAGATGCCCTTACCTCCGAGCAGTACTTC	CASSQDALTSEQYF
-	TRBJ2-1	12	TRBV29-1	-	TGCAGCACCCGGGGGCCGGAACTTGAGCAGTTCTTC	CSTRGPELEQFF
-	TRBJ1-1	14	TRBV28	-	TGTGCCAGCAGTTTCCCAGGGATGTACACTGAAGCTTTCTTT	CASSFPGMYTEAFF
once	TRBJ2-3	15	TRBV6-1	-	TGTGCCAGCAGGCACCCCCCGGGGGTACCAGATACGCAGTATTTT	CASRHPPGVPDTQYF
-	TRBJ2-2	15	TRBV7-3	TRBD2	TGTGCCAGCAGCTTTGTAGCGGGGGGCCTCGGGGAGCTGTTTTTT	CASSFVAGGLGELFF
once	TRBJ1-1	14	TRBV12-3/TRBV12-4	TRBD1	TGTGCCAGCAGCAAAACAGGGGGCTTCAATGAAGCTTTCTTT	CASSKTGGFNEAFF
-	TRBJ2-1	15	TRBV6-5	-	TGTGCCAGCAGTTACGGGCAGGTCGTCGACAATGAGCAGTTCTTC	CASSYGQVVDNEQFF
once	TRBJ1-4	12	TRBV28	-	TGTGCCAGCAGTACCCTTCTTTGGCCGTTGTTTTTT	CASSTLLWPLFF
-	TRBJ2-1	16	TRBV6-5	TRBD2	TGTGCCAGCAGTTACGATGCTAGCGGGAGGGGCAATGAGCAGTTCTTC	CASSYDASGRGNEQFF
few	TRBJ2-2	14	TRBV7-9	-	TGTGCCAGCAGCTTCCTGTTAGCAACCGGGGAGCTGTTTTTT	CASSFLLATGELFF
-	TRBJ2-2	15	TRBV9	-	TGTGCCAGCACCTCGGGAGGGGGCAACACCGGGGAGCTGTTTTTT	CASTSGGGNTGELFF
few	TRBJ2-7	14	TRBV7-2	TRBD2	TGTGCCAGCAATAGCGGGGGGCATAACAATGAGCAGTACTTC	CASNSGGHNNEQYF
few	TRBJ1-5	16	TRBV4-2	-	TGTGCCAGCAGCGAAGAAGGAACAGGGATTAATCAGCCCCAGCATTTT	CASSEEGTGINQPQHF
-	TRBJ1-5	15	TRBV27	-	TGTGCCAGCAGGCCTCAGGGGTCTCGCAATCAGCCCCAGCATTTT	CASRPQGSRNQPQHF
few	TRBJ2-7	21	TRBV4-1	TRBD2	TGCGCCAGCAGCCAAGATATTGTGGTTCTAGCGGGGGGACAGGGTTCCTACGAGCAGTACTTC	CASSQDIVVLAGGQGSYEQYF
few	TRBJ2-7	13	TRBV6-1	-	TGTGCCAGCAGTCAGACGACCTACTACGAGCAGTACTTC	CASSQTTYYEQYF
-	TRBJ2-7	14	TRBV21-1	-	TGTGCCAGCACCGGGGGGCAATTAGGCTACGAGCAGTACTTC	CASTGGQLGYEQYF
-	TRBJ2-5	17	TRBV5-1	-	TGCGCCAGCAGCCTGAGCCGAGCCGGGACGGCGCAAGAGACCCAGTACTTC	CASSLSRAGTAQETQYF
few	TRBJ2-7	18	TRBV6-1	TRBD2	TGTGCCAGCAGCCCTCGTTCGAATACGGGAGGGCCAAGGAACGAGCAGTACTTC	CASSPRSNTGGPRNEQYF
-	TRBJ2-7	12	TRBV10-3	TRBD2	TGTGCCTCCGGACGGGAGGGATACGAGCAGTACTTC	CASGREGYEQYF
-	TRBJ2-7	14	TRBV3-1	-	TGTGCCAGCAGCCATGGTGCGGCGCAAAATGAGCAGTACTTC	CASSHGAAQNEQYF
few	TRBJ2-3	16	TRBV14	-	TGTGCCAGCAGCCAAGAAGGTTATTTTAGGTTGGATACGCAGTATTTT	CASSQEGYFRLDTQYF
few	TRBJ2-1	16	TRBV6-1	-	TGTGCCAGCAGTGAGGGGCCCCAGGTGGGCTACAATGAGCAGTTCTTC	CASSEGPQVGYNEQFF
few	TRBJ2-3	17	TRBV5-6	TRBD2	TGTGCCAGCAGCTTGGGCCTATTGACTAGCTGGGAGGATACGCAGTATTTT	CASSLGLLTSWEDTQYF
few	TRBJ2-7	17	TRBV20-1	TRBD1	TGCAGTGCTAGAGACCGAGTCAACCGGGACAGGCCCTACGAGCAGTACTTC	CSARDRVNRDRPYEQYF
-	TRBJ1-1	16	TRBV20-1	TRBD1	TGCAGTGCTAGAAGACAGGGAGGGAACCTGAACACTGAAGCTTTCTTT	CSARRQGGNLNTEAFF
-	TRBJ2-3	16	TRBV15	-	TGTGCCACCAGCAGACGGGACGGCGGATCCACAGATACGCAGTATTTT	CATSRRDGGSTDTQYF
once	TRBJ1-1	16	TRBV28	TRBD1	TGTGCCAGCAGCTTTTTCGGAGGAGCAGGGGGCCCTGAAGCTTTCTTT	CASSFFGGAGGPEAFF